The source of this T cell receptor beta chain is a study of regulatory T cells in long-lasting Graves disease. The time point was: persistent/refractory GD, antithyroid drugs over 5 years with positive TRAb. PBMCs provided the RNA from which the TCR library was made. With 3 bases clipped from V and 8 bases from J, the junction kept 13 bases outside the gene matches. CDR1 and CDR2 from the germline V gene are SQVTM and ANQGSEA. The CDR3 is 15 residues long. Arm-PCR of CDR3 regions and iRepertoire HTBI primers were used to build TCR beta libraries. TCRdb redid the calling of the multiplex PCR reads with MiXCR, one entry per CDR3 protein. The sample lists under 450,000 distinct CDR3 sequences; roughly 25% were seen once. This clonotype was seen at least ten times.

The clonotype comes from a woman in her thirties or forties with Graves disease. V and J are TRBV29-1 and TRBJ1-1; TRBD1 matches at 9 bases. The sample in question was peripheral blood mononuclear cells (PBMCs), obtained when the disease was refractory, from a patient treated with antithyroid drugs. In nucleotides, the CDR3 is TGCAGCGTTGACAAGACGAACGGGACAGGGAGGGAAGCTTTCTTT. It translates to CSVDKTNGTGREAFF.